The 17 T cell receptor beta chains reported below all come from one sample, sequenced in a study of chemoradiotherapy in HPV16-positive cancers. TCRdb's copy holds only in-frame clones and misses some; the assay was immunoSEQ multiplex PCR. The sample carries roughly 28,000 clones, about 80% recorded once. The material was blood, obtained from a patient who underwent chemoradiotherapy. These receptors came from a human donor with HPV-associated anogenital cancer.

The chain uses TRBV19 and TRBJ1-1; D uncertain. Deletions cut 4 bases from V and 4 bases from J, with 19 bases between. CDR1 is LNHDA, CDR2 SQIVND, per germline (reference sequence). The CDR3 consists of 16 residues. The CDR3: CASSRYPDGGVTEAFF. CDR3 DNA sequence: TGTGCCAGTAGTAGATACCCGGACGGCGGAGTCACTGAAGCTTTCTTT. Based on the CDR3 plus reference TRBV19 and TRBJ1-1, the full variable domain is DGGITQSPKYLFRKEGQNVTLSCEQNLNHDAMYWYRQDPGQGLRLIYYSQIVNDFQKGDIAEGYSVSREKKESFPLTVTSAQKNPTAFYLCASSRYPDGGVTEAFFGQGTRLTVV.

The chain employs TRBV7-2 and TRBJ2-2; 11 positions match TRBD2. Germline V lookup: CDR1 SGHTA, CDR2 FQGNSA. V trimming: 3 bases; J trimming: 4 bases; junction bases outside the gene matches: 4. The CDR3 covers 16 residues. In DNA form, the CDR3 reads TGTGCCAGCAGCTTTGGACTAGCGGGTGGCACCGGGGAGCTGTTTTTT. Protein: CASSFGLAGGTGELFF.

This clone is a singleton in its sample. The chain carries TRBV15 and TRBJ1-2; perhaps TRBD1 as D (5 bases). This CDR3 region has 13 residues. Germline CDR1 and CDR2: LNHNV and YYDKDF (reference sequence). V was shortened by 5 bases and J by 8 bases, with 15 bases between the two germline ends. CDR3 sequence reads: CATSLGVGGGYTF. The CDR3 nucleotides read TGTGCCACCAGCCTAGGGGTGGGCGGGGGCTACACCTTC.

A single count supports this clone. The chain has TRBV4-1 and TRBJ1-2; D uncertain. V was clipped by 1 base and J by 8 bases, with 20 bases between them. This CDR3 has 16 residues. The V gene's germline CDR1 is MGHRA and CDR2 YSYEKL. The CDR3 region has the DNA TGCGCCAGCAGCCAAGTCCGCCAGGAAGATGCCTACGGCTACACCTTC. Its protein is CASSQVRQEDAYGYTF.

This chain connects TRBV7-2 to TRBJ2-3, with D perhaps TRBD1 or TRBD2 (5 bases each). Trimming took 5 bases from V and 2 from J, leaving 14 bases between them. The CDR3 is 15 amino acids. Per germline, CDR1 SGHTA and CDR2 FQGNSA. The CDR3 loop is CASSPPGRNTDTQYF. The CDR3 DNA is TGTGCCAGCAGCCCACCGGGGCGAAACACAGATACGCAGTATTTT.

This clone appeared a single time. J is TRBJ2-2 and V is TRBV14; D might be TRBD1 (6 bases). CDR3 length: 14 amino acids. V lost 5 bases to trimming and J lost 1 base, with 8 bases between them. Per the germline V gene, CDR1 is SGHDN and CDR2 is FVKESK. The CDR3 region has the DNA TGTGCCAGCAGCTGGACAGTGAACACCGGGGAGCTGTTTTTT. Its protein product is CASSWTVNTGELFF.

The chain is built from TRBV6-1 and TRBJ1-1; D remains ambiguous. The CDR3 contains 13 residues. V lost 7 bases and J 1 base, leaving 10 bases between the germline ends. Per germline, CDR1 MNHNS and CDR2 SASEGT. The CDR3 is CASILTGNTEAFF. CDR3 nucleotide sequence: TGTGCCAGCATCCTAACGGGGAACACTGAAGCTTTCTTT.

This clone was seen only once. The rearrangement joins TRBV30 to TRBJ1-3; D not certain. Germline assignment: CDR1 GTSNPN and CDR2 SVGIG (reference sequence). CDR3 size: 10 residues. The V gene lost 2 bases and the J gene lost 5 bases, with 1 base spanning the gap. For the CDR3, the DNA is TGTGCCTGGAGTCGAAACACCATATATTTT. This translates into CAWSRNTIYF.

V is TRBV5-1 and J is TRBJ2-5, with a tentative D call TRBD2 (6 bases). This CDR3 is 13 amino acids long. Germline V gives CDR1 SGHRS, CDR2 YFSETQ. V gave up 7 bases and J gave up 2 bases, with 12 bases separating them. The CDR3 nucleotides are TGCGCCAGCTACTCAGGGAGGCAAGAGACCCAGTACTTC. Encoded protein: CASYSGRQETQYF.

The rearrangement links TRBV27 to TRBJ1-2; D may be TRBD1 (6 bases). Per germline, CDR1 MNHEY and CDR2 SMNVEV (reference sequence). Deletions cut 3 bases from V and 5 bases from J, with 22 bases between. The CDR3 is 17 amino acids. The CDR3 region has the DNA TGTGCCAGCAGTTTGGGGTCCAGAGGGGGATTAACGTATGGCTACACCTTC. Translating it yields CASSLGSRGGLTYGYTF.

A single count supports this clone. The rearrangement joins TRBV7-2 to TRBJ2-6; D call uncertain. Germline V CDR1 and CDR2: SGHTA, FQGNSA. This CDR3 has 15 residues. V lost 0 bases to trimming and J lost 0 bases, with 3 bases between them. CDR3 residues: CASSLAVSGANVLTF. The CDR3 bases are TGTGCCAGCAGCTTAGCGGTCTCTGGGGCCAACGTCCTGACTTTC.

V gene TRBV9 combines with J gene TRBJ2-7; TRBD2 matches 8 bases. The CDR3 is 14 residues long. Trimming removed 4 bases from V and 7 bases from J; junction bases left unmatched: 10. From germline, CDR1 is SGDLS and CDR2 YYNGEE. CDR3 sequence (DNA): TGTGCCAGCAGCTCCCCGGGACGGGGGGGAGAGCAGTACTTC. Translation gives CASSSPGRGGEQYF.

The chain carries TRBV7-3 and TRBJ2-3; TRBD2 matches 10 bases. The germline V gene has CDR1 SGHTA and CDR2 FQGTGA. CDR3 length: 15 amino acids. V dropped 6 bases and J dropped 3; count of bases not matched to a gene: 6. The CDR3 protein is CASSYTSGETDTQYF. As DNA, the CDR3 is TGTGCCAGCAGTTATACTAGCGGGGAAACAGATACGCAGTATTTT.

The chain has TRBV13 and TRBJ2-5; TRBD1 agrees at 7 bases. CDR1 is PRHDT, CDR2 FYEKMQ, per germline (reference sequence). The CDR3 is 15 residues long. V shed 3 bases and J 3 bases; nucleotides not matched to a gene: 7. The CDR3, as DNA: TGTGCCAGCAGCTTTTATCTCGACAGGGAAGAGACCCAGTACTTC. Its protein product is CASSFYLDREETQYF.

V and J are TRBV4-2 and TRBJ2-3; 9 nucleotides align to TRBD2. J was trimmed by 2 bases and V by 4 bases; bases with no gene match: 7. From germline, CDR1 is LGHNA and CDR2 YNFKEQ. There are 16 residues in the CDR3. The CDR3: CASSRRGGGATDTQYF. Written as DNA, the CDR3 is TGTGCCAGCAGCCGCCGGGGCGGGGGGGCCACAGATACGCAGTATTTT.

Remarks on this clone: One end of the junction is discordant with germline, which a read error may explain. This sequence joins TRBV5-1 and TRBJ1-4; maybe TRBD1 (6 bases). The CDR3 has 14 residues. Looked up from germline, CDR1 is SGHRS and CDR2 is YFSETQ. The CDR3 here is CASSLGHLNEKLFF. CDR3 nucleotide sequence: TGCGCCAGCAGTTTGGGACACCTTAATGAAAAACTGTTTTTT.

This clone showed up just a few times. This chain links TRBV19 with TRBJ1-1; 9 bases align to TRBD1. V gave up 6 bases and J gave up 3 bases; unmatched junction bases: 2. Per the germline V gene, CDR1 is LNHDA and CDR2 is SQIVND (reference sequence). The CDR3 loop spans 13 amino acids. Here the CDR3 reads CASRRTGDTEAFF. CDR3 bases: TGTGCCAGTAGAAGGACAGGGGACACTGAAGCTTTCTTT.